Listed below are T cell receptor beta chains from one sample, sequenced in a study of CD8 T cells in ankylosing spondylitis. Using its own MiXCR run on the 5' RACE reads, TCRdb lists one record per CDR3 protein. The sample shows just under 550,000 distinct CDR3 sequences, 10% to 15% of them seen only once. The sequencing input was blood, either unsorted or a sorted T cell fraction (not recorded which). Receptor source: a male donor with ankylosing spondylitis. The CDR3 runs from the conserved cysteine through the conserved F or W. D genes are given only for firm matches. Some rows have no size entry. The others give once, few or many, or a class for an expanded clone.

d_call	v_call	j_call	clone_size	cdr3_length	cdr3_nt	cdr3_aa
NA	TRBV10-3	TRBJ2-2	few	16	TGTGCCATCAGTGAGTCCCGCGGGACCTACACCGGGGAGCTGTTTTTT	CAISESRGTYTGELFF
NA	TRBV20-1	TRBJ2-5	NA	15	TGCAGTGCTCAATTTGGGGGCTCCTCTCTAGAGACCCAGTACTTC	CSAQFGGSSLETQYF
NA	TRBV20-1	TRBJ2-4	few	13	TGCAGTGTCCCAAGAGGCCGTCGAGACATTCAGTACTTC	CSVPRGRRDIQYF
TRBD1	TRBV24-1	TRBJ1-5	NA	17	TGTGCCACCAGTGATTCCCGGGACAGGGGGCGGTGGCAGCCCCAGCATTTT	CATSDSRDRGRWQPQHF
NA	TRBV7-2	TRBJ2-1	many	12	TGTGCCAGCGCCGAGGGGGTGGGTGAGCAGTTCTTC	CASAEGVGEQFF
NA	TRBV20-1	TRBJ1-5	many	13	TGCAGTGCCAATACGTTAGGCAATCAGCCCCAGCATTTT	CSANTLGNQPQHF
NA	TRBV7-2	TRBJ2-1	few	15	TGTGCCAGCAGCTTCCCGGGAGCAAACTACAATGAGCAGTTCTTC	CASSFPGANYNEQFF
NA	TRBV7-9	TRBJ2-1	NA	14	TGTGCCAGCAGCTTAGCGTTGGGATACAGCGAGCAGTTCTTC	CASSLALGYSEQFF
NA	TRBV7-2	TRBJ2-1	many	12	TGTGCCAGCAACAGGGCTTTCAATGAGCAGTTCTTC	CASNRAFNEQFF
TRBD2	TRBV11-3	TRBJ2-1	NA	16	TGTGCCAGCAGCTTAGATAGCGGGAACTTCTACAATGAGCAGTTCTTC	CASSLDSGNFYNEQFF
NA	TRBV3-1	TRBJ2-3	few	14	TGTGCCAGCAGCCTCCTGACGGGCACAGATACGCAGTATTTT	CASSLLTGTDTQYF
TRBD2	TRBV7-9	TRBJ2-7	many	17	TGTGCCAGCAGCTTTCTCGGACTAGCGGGAGGAGTAGACGAGCAGTACTTC	CASSFLGLAGGVDEQYF
NA	TRBV10-2	TRBJ1-1	NA	12	TGCGCCAGCATGCCCGGTAACACTGAAGCTTTCTTT	CASMPGNTEAFF
TRBD1	TRBV30	TRBJ1-2	many	14	TGTGCCTGGAACCCCGGGACAGGGTATAATGGCTACACCTTC	CAWNPGTGYNGYTF
NA	TRBV4-1	TRBJ2-1	few	16	TGCGCCAGCAGCCGGGACCCTTGGGTCTCCTACAATGAGCAGTTCTTC	CASSRDPWVSYNEQFF
NA	TRBV21-1	TRBJ1-1	NA	18	TGTGCCAGCAGCAGCCGAGACAGGGAGGGTTCGGGGAACACTGAAGCTTTCTTT	CASSSRDREGSGNTEAFF
NA	TRBV5-6	TRBJ1-1	NA	17	TGTGCCAGCACCTCTTTCCAGGAGGCATACTTGGGCACTGAAGCTTTCTTT	CASTSFQEAYLGTEAFF
TRBD2	TRBV6-4	TRBJ2-1	NA	16	TGTGCCAGCAGTCGGACTAGCGGGGGTCTATACAATGAGCAGTTCTTC	CASSRTSGGLYNEQFF
NA	TRBV5-6	TRBJ2-7	NA	15	TGTGCCAGCAGCTATCGGTCCGACGGCTCCTACGAGCAGTACTTC	CASSYRSDGSYEQYF
TRBD2	TRBV5-1	TRBJ2-1	many	15	TGCGCCAGCAGCTCTAGCGGGAGGGCCGCCCCGAGACAGTTCTTC	CASSSSGRAAPRQFF
TRBD2	TRBV3-1	TRBJ2-1	few	16	TGTGCCAGCAGCCTTTTACTAGCGGGAGGCACCAATGAGCAGTTCTTC	CASSLLLAGGTNEQFF
NA	TRBV30	TRBJ1-1	few	11	TGTGCCTGGACCGAGATCACTGAAGCTTTCTTT	CAWTEITEAFF
NA	TRBV6-1	TRBJ1-1	few	17	TGTGCCAGCAGTGAAGAACCACCGGGACACAGGAACACTGAAGCTTTCTTT	CASSEEPPGHRNTEAFF
NA	TRBV7-9	TRBJ1-1	many	13	TGTGCCAGCAGCTTAGCTCCGAACACTGAAGCTTTCTTT	CASSLAPNTEAFF
NA	TRBV11-2	TRBJ1-1	many	15	TGTGCCAGCAGCCCCGGGGGCGGGATGAACACTGAAGCTTTCTTT	CASSPGGGMNTEAFF
NA	TRBV11-2	TRBJ2-3	NA	14	TGTGCCAGCTTAATTGGGACCGACACAGATACGCAGTATTTT	CASLIGTDTDTQYF
NA	TRBV10-3	TRBJ2-1	few	16	TGTGCCATCAGTGACTCGAGGGGGGAGTTGTACAATGAGCAGTTCTTC	CAISDSRGELYNEQFF
NA	TRBV6-1	TRBJ2-1	NA	15	TGTGCCAGCACTAAGTCACAGGGATTTAACAATGAGCAGTTCTTC	CASTKSQGFNNEQFF
NA	TRBV5-1	TRBJ2-1	NA	16	TGCGCCAGCAGCTTGAGCCTAGCGAGCTCCTACAATGAGCAGTTCTTC	CASSLSLASSYNEQFF
TRBD2	TRBV24-1	TRBJ2-1	NA	19	TGTGCCACCAGTGACTCCGGACTAGCGGGAGGCGGGCTATACAATGAGCAGTTCTTC	CATSDSGLAGGGLYNEQFF
TRBD1	TRBV5-1	TRBJ1-1	few	21	TGCGCCAGCAGCTCCCCCTTTCAGACAGGGATGGCCTCCTCCCTGGGCACTGAAGCTTTCTTT	CASSSPFQTGMASSLGTEAFF